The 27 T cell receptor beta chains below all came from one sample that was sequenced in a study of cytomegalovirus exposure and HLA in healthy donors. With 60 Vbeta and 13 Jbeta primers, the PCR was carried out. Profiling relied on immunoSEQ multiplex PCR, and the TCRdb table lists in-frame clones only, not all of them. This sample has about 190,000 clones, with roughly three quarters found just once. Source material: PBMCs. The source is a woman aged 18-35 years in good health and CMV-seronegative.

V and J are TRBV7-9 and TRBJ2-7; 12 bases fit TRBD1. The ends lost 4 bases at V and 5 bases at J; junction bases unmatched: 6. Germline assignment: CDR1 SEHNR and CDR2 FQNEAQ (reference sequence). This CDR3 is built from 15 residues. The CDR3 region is CASSYGTGGEDEQYF. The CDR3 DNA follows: TGTGCCAGCAGCTACGGGACAGGGGGCGAGGACGAGCAGTACTTC.

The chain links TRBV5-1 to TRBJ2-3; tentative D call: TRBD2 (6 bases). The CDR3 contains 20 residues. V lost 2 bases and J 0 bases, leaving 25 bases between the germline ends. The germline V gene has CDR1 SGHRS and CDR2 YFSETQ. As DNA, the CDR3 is TGCGCCAGCAGCTTCAGTCGCCAATCAAGGGGAGGTCCTAGCACAGATACGCAGTATTTT. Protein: CASSFSRQSRGGPSTDTQYF.

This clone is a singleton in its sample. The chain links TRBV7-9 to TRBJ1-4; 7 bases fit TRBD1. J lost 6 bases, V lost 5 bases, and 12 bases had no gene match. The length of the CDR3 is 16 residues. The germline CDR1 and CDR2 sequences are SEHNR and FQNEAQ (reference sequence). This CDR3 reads CASSQIPQGQDEKLFF. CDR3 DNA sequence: TGTGCCAGCAGCCAAATCCCACAGGGGCAGGATGAAAAACTGTTTTTT. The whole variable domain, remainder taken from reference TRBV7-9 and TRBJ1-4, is DTGVSQNPRHKITKRGQNVTFRCDPISEHNRLYWYRQTLGQGPEFLTYFQNEAQLEKSRLLSDRFSAERPKGSFSTLEIQRTEQGDSAMYLCASSQIPQGQDEKLFFGSGTQLSVL.

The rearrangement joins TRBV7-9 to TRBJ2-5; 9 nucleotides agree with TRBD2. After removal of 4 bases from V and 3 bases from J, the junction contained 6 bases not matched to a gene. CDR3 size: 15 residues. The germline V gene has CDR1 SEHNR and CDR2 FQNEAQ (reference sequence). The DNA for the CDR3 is TGTGCCAGCAGCTCGGCGGGGGGGCCTAAAGAGACCCAGTACTTC. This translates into CASSSAGGPKETQYF.

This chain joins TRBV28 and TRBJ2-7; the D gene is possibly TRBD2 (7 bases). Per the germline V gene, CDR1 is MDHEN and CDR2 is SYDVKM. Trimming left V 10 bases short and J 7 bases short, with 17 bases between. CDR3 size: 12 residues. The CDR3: CATQGRGYEQYF. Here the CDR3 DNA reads TGTGCCACCCAGGGGAGGGGGTATGAGCAGTACTTC.

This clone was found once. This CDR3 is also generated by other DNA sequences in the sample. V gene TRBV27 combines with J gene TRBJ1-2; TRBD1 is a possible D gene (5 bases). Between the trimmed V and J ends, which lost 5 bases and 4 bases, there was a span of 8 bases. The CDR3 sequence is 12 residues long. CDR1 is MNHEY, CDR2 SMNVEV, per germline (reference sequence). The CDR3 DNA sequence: TGTGCCAGCAGTCGAACAGGCTATGGCTACACCTTC. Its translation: CASSRTGYGYTF.

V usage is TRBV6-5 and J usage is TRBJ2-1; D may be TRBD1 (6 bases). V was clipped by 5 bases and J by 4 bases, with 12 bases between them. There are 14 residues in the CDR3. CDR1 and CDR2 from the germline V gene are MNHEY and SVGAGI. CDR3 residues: CASSRDTGYNEQFF. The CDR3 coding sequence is TGTGCCAGCAGTAGGGACACGGGGTACAATGAGCAGTTCTTC.

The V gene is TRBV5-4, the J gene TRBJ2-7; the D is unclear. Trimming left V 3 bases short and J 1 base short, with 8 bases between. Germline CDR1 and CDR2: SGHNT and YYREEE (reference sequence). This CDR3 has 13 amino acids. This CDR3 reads CASSYHNSYEQYF. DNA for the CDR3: TGTGCCAGCAGCTATCACAATTCCTACGAGCAGTACTTC.

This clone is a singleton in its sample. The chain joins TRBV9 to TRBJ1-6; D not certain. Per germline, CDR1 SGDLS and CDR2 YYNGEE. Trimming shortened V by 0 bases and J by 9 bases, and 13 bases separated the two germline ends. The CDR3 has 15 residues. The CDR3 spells CASSVDTTGGSPLHF. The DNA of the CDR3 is TGTGCCAGCAGCGTAGACACGACCGGAGGTTCACCCCTCCACTTT.

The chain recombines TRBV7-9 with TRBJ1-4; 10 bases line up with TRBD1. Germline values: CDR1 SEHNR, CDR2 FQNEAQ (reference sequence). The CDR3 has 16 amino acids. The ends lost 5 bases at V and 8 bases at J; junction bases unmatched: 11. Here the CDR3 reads CASSLTRDRGREKLFF. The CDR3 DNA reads TGTGCCAGCAGCCTAACCCGGGACAGGGGTCGGGAAAAACTGTTTTTT.

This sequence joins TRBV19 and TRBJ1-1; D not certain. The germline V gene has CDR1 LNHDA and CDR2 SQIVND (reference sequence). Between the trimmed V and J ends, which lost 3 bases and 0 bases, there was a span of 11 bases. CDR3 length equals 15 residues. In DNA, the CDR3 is TGTGCCAGTAGTATCATCGACACCATGAACACTGAAGCTTTCTTT. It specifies CASSIIDTMNTEAFF.

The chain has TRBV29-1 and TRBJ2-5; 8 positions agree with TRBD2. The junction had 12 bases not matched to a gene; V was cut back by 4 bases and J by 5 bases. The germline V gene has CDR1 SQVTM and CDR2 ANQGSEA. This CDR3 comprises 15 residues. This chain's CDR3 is CSVGVAGWGGETQYF. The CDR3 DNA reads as TGCAGCGTTGGGGTAGCGGGATGGGGCGGGGAGACCCAGTACTTC.

The CDR3, as DNA: TGTGCCAGCAGTGAATTCCGGGACAGAGATGGCTACACCTTC. This codes for CASSEFRDRDGYTF. This rearrangement joins TRBV25-1 to TRBJ1-2; the match to TRBD1 covers 7 bases. J was trimmed by 6 bases and V by 1 base; bases with no gene match: 5. The germline V gene has CDR1 MGHDK and CDR2 SYGVNS. CDR3 size: 14 residues.

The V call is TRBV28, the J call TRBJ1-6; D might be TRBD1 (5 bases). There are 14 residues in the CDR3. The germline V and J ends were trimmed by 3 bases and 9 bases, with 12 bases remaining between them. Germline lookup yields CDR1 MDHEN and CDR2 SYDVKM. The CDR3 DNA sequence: TGTGCCAGCAGTTTCGGGCAGGGAGGTTCACCCCTCCACTTT. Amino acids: CASSFGQGGSPLHF. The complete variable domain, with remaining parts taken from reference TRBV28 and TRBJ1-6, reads DVKVTQSSRYLVKRTGEKVFLECVQDMDHENMFWYRQDPGLGLRLIYFSYDVKMKEKGDIPEGYSVSREKKERFSLILESASTNQTSMYLCASSFGQGGSPLHFGNGTRLTVT.

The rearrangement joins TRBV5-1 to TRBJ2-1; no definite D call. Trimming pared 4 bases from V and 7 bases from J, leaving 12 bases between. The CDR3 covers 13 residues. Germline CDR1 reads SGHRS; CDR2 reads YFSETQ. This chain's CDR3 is CASSSDRGNEQFF. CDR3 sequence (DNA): TGCGCCAGCAGCAGCGACCGAGGAAATGAGCAGTTCTTC.

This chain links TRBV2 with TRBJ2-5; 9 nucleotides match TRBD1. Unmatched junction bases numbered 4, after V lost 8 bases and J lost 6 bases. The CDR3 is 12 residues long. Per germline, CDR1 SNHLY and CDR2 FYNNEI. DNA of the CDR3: TGTGCCAGCCAGGACAGGGGAAAGACCCAGTACTTC. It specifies CASQDRGKTQYF.

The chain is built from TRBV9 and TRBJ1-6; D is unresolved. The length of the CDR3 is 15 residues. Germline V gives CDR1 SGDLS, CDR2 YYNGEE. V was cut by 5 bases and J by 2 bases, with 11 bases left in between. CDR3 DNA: TGTGCCAGCAGTCCGAGGAGCACCTATAATTCACCCCTCCACTTT. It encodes CASSPRSTYNSPLHF.

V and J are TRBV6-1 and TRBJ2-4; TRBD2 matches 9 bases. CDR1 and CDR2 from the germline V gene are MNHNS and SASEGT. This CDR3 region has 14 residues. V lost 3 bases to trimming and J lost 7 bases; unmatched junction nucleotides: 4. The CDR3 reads CASSDTSGPNIQYF. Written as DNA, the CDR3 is TGTGCCAGCAGTGACACTAGCGGGCCTAACATTCAGTACTTC.

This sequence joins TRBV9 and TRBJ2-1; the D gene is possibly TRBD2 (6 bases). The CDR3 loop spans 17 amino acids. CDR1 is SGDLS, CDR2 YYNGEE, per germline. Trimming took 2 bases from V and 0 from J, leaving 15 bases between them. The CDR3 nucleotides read TGTGCCAGCAGCGTTAGGGGAGGAGACAACTCCTACAATGAGCAGTTCTTC. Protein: CASSVRGGDNSYNEQFF. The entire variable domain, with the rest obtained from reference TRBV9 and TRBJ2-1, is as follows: DSGVTQTPKHLITATGQRVTLRCSPRSGDLSVYWYQQSLDQGLQFLIQYYNGEERAKGNILERFSAQQFPDLHSELNLSSLELGDSALYFCASSVRGGDNSYNEQFFGPGTRLTVL.

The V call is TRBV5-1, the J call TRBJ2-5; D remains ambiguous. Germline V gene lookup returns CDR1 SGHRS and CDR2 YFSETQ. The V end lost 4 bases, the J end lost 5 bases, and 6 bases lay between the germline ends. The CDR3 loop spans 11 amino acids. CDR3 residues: CASSRVETQYF. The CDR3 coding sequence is TGCGCCAGCAGCCGTGTTGAGACCCAGTACTTC.

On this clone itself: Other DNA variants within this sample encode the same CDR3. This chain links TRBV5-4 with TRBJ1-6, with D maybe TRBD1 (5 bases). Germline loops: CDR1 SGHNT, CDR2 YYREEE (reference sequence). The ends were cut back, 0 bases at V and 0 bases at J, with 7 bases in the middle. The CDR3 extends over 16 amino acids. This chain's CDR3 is CASSLGGSSYNSPLHF. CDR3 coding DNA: TGTGCCAGCAGCTTGGGGGGCAGCTCCTATAATTCACCCCTCCACTTT.

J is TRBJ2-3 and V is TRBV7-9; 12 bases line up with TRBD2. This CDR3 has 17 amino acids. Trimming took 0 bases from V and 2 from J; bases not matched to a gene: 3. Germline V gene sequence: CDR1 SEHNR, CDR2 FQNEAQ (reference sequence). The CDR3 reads CASSLATSGRFTDTQYF. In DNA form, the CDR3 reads TGTGCCAGCAGCTTAGCGACTAGCGGGAGATTCACAGATACGCAGTATTTT.

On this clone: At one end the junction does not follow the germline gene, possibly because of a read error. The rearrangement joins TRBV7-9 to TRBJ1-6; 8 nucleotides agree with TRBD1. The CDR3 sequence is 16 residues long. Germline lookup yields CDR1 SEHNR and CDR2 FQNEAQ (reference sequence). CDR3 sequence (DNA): TGTTCCAGCAGCCGTGGGACAGGTAGGGGTAATTCACCCCTCCACTTT. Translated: CSSSRGTGRGNSPLHF. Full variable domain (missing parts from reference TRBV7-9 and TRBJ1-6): DTGVSQNPRHKITKRGQNVTFRCDPISEHNRLYWYRQTLGQGPEFLTYFQNEAQLEKSRLLSDRFSAERPKGSFSTLEIQRTEQGDSAMYLCSSSRGTGRGNSPLHFGNGTRLTVT.

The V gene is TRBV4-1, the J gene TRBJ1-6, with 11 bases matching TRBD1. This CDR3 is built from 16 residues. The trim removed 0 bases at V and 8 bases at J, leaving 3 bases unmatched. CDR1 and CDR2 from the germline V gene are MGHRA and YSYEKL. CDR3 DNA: TGCGCCAGCAGCCAAGATAGGGGACAGGGGGATTCACCCCTCCACTTT. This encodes CASSQDRGQGDSPLHF.

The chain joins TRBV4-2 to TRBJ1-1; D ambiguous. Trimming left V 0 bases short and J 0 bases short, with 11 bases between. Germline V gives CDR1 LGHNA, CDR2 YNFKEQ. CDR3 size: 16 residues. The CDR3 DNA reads TGTGCCAGCAGCCAAGATAGTCTACTACTGAACACTGAAGCTTTCTTT. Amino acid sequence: CASSQDSLLLNTEAFF.

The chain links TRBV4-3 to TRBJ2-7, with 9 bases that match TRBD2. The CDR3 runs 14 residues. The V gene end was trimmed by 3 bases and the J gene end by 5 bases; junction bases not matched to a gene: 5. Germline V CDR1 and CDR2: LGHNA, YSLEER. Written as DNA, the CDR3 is TGCGCCAGCAGCCAGGGACTAGCAACTGACGAGCAGTACTTC. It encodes CASSQGLATDEQYF.

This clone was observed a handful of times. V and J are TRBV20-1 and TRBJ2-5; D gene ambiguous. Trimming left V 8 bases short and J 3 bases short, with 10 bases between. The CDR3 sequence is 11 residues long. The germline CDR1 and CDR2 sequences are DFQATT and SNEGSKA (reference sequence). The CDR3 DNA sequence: TGCAGTCTTACGGGTAAAGAGACCCAGTACTTC. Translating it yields CSLTGKETQYF.